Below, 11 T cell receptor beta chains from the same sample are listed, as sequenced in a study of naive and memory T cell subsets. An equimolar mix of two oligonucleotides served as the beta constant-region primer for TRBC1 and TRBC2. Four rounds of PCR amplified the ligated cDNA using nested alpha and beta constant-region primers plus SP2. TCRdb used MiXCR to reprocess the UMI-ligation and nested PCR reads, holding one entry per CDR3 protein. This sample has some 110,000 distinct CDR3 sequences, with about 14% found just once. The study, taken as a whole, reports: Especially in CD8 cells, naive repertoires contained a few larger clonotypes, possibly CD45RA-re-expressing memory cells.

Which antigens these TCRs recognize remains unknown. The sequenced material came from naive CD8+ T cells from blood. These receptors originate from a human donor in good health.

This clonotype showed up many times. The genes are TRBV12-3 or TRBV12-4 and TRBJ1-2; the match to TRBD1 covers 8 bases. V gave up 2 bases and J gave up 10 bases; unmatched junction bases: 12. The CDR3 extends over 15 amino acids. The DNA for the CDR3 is TGTGCCAGCAGTTTAATCGTGGGGACAGGTATTGACTACACCTTC. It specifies CASSLIVGTGIDYTF.

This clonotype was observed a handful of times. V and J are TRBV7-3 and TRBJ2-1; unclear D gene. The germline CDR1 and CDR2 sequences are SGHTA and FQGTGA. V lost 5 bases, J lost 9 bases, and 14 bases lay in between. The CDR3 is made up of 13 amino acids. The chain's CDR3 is CASSPDSIVEQFF. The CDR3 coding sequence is TGTGCCAGCAGCCCTGACTCAATCGTTGAGCAGTTCTTC.

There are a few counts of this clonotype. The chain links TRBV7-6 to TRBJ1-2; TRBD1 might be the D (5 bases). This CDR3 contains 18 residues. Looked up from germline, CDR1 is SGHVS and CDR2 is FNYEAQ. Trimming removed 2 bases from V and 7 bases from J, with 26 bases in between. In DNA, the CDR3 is TGTGCCAGCAGCTTATTTCCCCCCCCGGACAAGTTTGAGTCTGGCTACACCTTC. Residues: CASSLFPPPDKFESGYTF.

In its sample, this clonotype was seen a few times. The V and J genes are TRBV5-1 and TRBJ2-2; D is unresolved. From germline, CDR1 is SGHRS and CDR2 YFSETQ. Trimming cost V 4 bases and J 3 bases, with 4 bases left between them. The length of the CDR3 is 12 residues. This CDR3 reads CASSPDTGELFF. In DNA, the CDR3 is TGCGCCAGCAGCCCAGACACCGGGGAGCTGTTTTTT.

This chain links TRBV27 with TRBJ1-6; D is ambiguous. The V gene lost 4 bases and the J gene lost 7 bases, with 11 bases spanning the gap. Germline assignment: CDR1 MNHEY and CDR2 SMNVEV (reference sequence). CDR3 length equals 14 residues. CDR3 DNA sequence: TGTGCCAGCAGTTGGGGTGTGGGCAATTCACCCCTCCACTTT. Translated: CASSWGVGNSPLHF.

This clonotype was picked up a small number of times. As DNA, the CDR3 is TGTGCCAGCAGCTTCAGGTGGGAGGCCTACTACGAGCAGTACTTC. Protein: CASSFRWEAYYEQYF. The chain employs TRBV5-5 and TRBJ2-7; possibly TRBD2 for D (6 bases). From germline, CDR1 is SGHKS and CDR2 YYEKEE (reference sequence). Between the trimmed V and J ends, which lost 2 bases and 3 bases, there was a span of 15 bases. The CDR3 extends over 15 amino acids.

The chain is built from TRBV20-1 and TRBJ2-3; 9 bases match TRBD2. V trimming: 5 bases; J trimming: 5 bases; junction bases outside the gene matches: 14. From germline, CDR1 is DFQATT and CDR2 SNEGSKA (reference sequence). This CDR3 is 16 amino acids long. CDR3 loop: CSAAPLREGRRDTQYF. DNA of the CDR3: TGCAGTGCTGCCCCTTTGCGGGAGGGCCGGCGAGATACGCAGTATTTT.

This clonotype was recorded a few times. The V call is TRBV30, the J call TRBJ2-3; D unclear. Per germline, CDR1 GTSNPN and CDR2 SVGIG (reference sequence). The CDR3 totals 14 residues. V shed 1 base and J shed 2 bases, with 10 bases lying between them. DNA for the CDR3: TGTGCCTGGAGTGAGACCCTACTCACAGATACGCAGTATTTT. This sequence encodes CAWSETLLTDTQYF.

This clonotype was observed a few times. The CDR3 region is CASTGTVGQFF. CDR3 DNA sequence: TGTGCCAGCACCGGGACAGTTGGGCAGTTCTTC. This chain connects TRBV27 to TRBJ2-1; 7 nucleotides match TRBD1. This CDR3 is built from 11 residues. Germline CDR1 and CDR2: MNHEY and SMNVEV (reference sequence). Trimming took 7 bases from V and 12 from J; bases not matched to a gene: 6.

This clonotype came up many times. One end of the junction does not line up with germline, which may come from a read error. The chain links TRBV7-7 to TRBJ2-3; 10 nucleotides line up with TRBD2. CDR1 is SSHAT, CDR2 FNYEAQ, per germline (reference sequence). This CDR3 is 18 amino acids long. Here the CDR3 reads CASSPPGLAESSTDTQYF. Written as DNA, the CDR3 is TGTGCTAGCAGCCCACCAGGACTAGCGGAGTCTAGCACAGATACGCAGTATTTT.

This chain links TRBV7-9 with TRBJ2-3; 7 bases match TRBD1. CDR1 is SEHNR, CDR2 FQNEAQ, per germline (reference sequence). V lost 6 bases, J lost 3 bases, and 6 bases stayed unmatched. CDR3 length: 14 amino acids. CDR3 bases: TGTGCCAGCAGGCAAGGGACAGTTACAGATACGCAGTATTTT. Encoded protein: CASRQGTVTDTQYF.